A selection of T cell receptor beta chains follows, all from one sample in a study of T cell repertoires in cytomegalovirus infection. One entry per CDR3 protein, called by TCRdb with MiXCR from the reads. The sample consists of roughly 300,000 distinct CDR3 sequences, roughly 23% of them appearing once. Sequenced: PBMCs. These receptors all stem from a human donor in good health (CMV status not recorded). Some clones in this sample may be carry-over from other donors' samples. CDR3s include the opening cysteine and the closing phenylalanine or tryptophan.

j_gene | len | v_gene | CDR3aa
TRBJ2-7 | 13 | TRBV28 | CASIMGGGGEQYF
TRBJ1-4 | 14 | TRBV7-9 | CASSLQGGAEKLFF
TRBJ1-2 | 15 | TRBV5-1 | CASRPLPGQGSGYTF
TRBJ2-1 | 14 | TRBV28 | CASSRTSGWDEQFF
TRBJ1-4 | 14 | TRBV10-3 | CAISYDSQGEKLFF
TRBJ2-6 | 16 | TRBV18 | CASSPYARQLNNVLTF
TRBJ2-6 | 16 | TRBV11-2 | CASKGQGHSGANVLTF
TRBJ2-1 | 17 | TRBV20-1 | CSARDPSGKSSYNEQFF
TRBJ1-2 | 20 | TRBV10-3 | CAISESIIQAGGVFNYGYTF
TRBJ1-5 | 13 | TRBV19 | CASNQGAGQPQHF
TRBJ1-5 | 12 | TRBV28 | CASKGSNQPQHF
TRBJ2-2 | 18 | TRBV7-9 | CASSFWGATRGDTGELFF
TRBJ2-1 | 14 | TRBV10-3 | CAIRGTGFNNEQFF
TRBJ1-5 | 13 | TRBV7-9 | CASSSYRDQPQHF
TRBJ1-6 | 11 | TRBV2 | CASSARVPLHF
TRBJ2-2 | 13 | TRBV29-1 | CSVGREPTGELFF
TRBJ2-4 | 15 | TRBV5-6 | CASSPQGAAKNIQYF
TRBJ2-7 | 14 | TRBV20-1 | CSAKPLSPAYEQYF
TRBJ2-5 | 14 | TRBV7-9 | CASSPRTGSKTQYF
TRBJ1-5 | 12 | TRBV12-3/TRBV12-4 | CASRVGVRPQHF
TRBJ2-7 | 13 | TRBV7-8 | CASSPNPDYEQYF
TRBJ2-4 | 18 | TRBV28 | CASSLNMIAGAVGNIQYF
TRBJ2-5 | 14 | TRBV5-6 | CASSSTGGTETQYF
TRBJ2-5 | 14 | TRBV11-2 | CASSLRRGRETQYF
TRBJ2-1 | 16 | TRBV4-1 | CASSQESGKYYNEQFF
TRBJ2-6 | 17 | TRBV5-8 | CASSFMLGTAGANVLTF
TRBJ1-1 | 14 | TRBV20-1 | CSASPMTEQTEAFF
TRBJ2-2 | 13 | TRBV7-2 | CASSLATRGELFF
TRBJ2-1 | 12 | TRBV5-1 | CASSIRREEQFF
TRBJ2-3 | 19 | TRBV6-2/TRBV6-3 | CASSYQPLAGVLSIDTQYF
TRBJ2-1 | 14 | TRBV11-2 | CASSLASGNNEQFF
TRBJ2-1 | 12 | TRBV2 | CASSGGANEQFF
TRBJ1-4 | 15 | TRBV7-3 | CASLLPGSTNEKLFF
TRBJ1-2 | 15 | TRBV7-8 | CASSPRSRDGYGYTF
TRBJ1-4 | 12 | TRBV29-1 | CSAARPNEKLFF
TRBJ2-5 | 13 | TRBV29-1 | CSGADREYETQYF
TRBJ1-5 | 17 | TRBV12-3/TRBV12-4 | CASSFFVSRRAGQPQHF
TRBJ1-5 | 13 | TRBV29-1 | CSVELSSNQPQHF
TRBJ2-1 | 16 | TRBV24-1 | CATSDLPTSGHNEQFF
TRBJ2-7 | 17 | TRBV10-3 | CAISANQLAGFFYEQYF
TRBJ2-1 | 15 | TRBV25-1 | CASSGGGRVYNEQFF
TRBJ2-7 | 13 | TRBV20-1 | CSARRQGFGEQYF
TRBJ2-3 | 12 | TRBV7-2 | CASSLVQDTQYF
TRBJ1-5 | 16 | TRBV7-2 | CASSLRPFMSNQPQHF
TRBJ1-5 | 15 | TRBV7-2 | CASSPLRGGNQPQHF
TRBJ1-2 | 13 | TRBV30 | CAWSGGGPYGYTF
TRBJ2-1 | 15 | TRBV7-2 | CASSPLAGDHNEQFF
TRBJ2-6 | 15 | TRBV25-1 | CASALQGSGANVLTF
TRBJ1-2 | 15 | TRBV14 | CASSQVRRGGEGYTF
TRBJ2-1 | 12 | TRBV30 | CAWSVGMGEQFF
TRBJ2-7 | 16 | TRBV7-2 | CASSSMGQGSAYEQYF
TRBJ2-1 | 13 | TRBV9 | CASSARLGETTFF
TRBJ1-3 | 16 | TRBV20-1 | CSASKDRRDSGNTIYF
TRBJ2-2 | 14 | TRBV28 | CASSPLTWNGELFF
TRBJ2-6 | 18 | TRBV5-1 | CASRRFPGQTSGANVLTF
TRBJ2-7 | 13 | TRBV7-2 | CASSLSGLGEQYF
TRBJ2-7 | 17 | TRBV7-2 | CASSLGETSATFYEQYF
TRBJ2-1 | 15 | TRBV27 | CASAASGSRGYEQFF
TRBJ1-5 | 14 | TRBV12-3/TRBV12-4 | CASSFVRNYQPQHF